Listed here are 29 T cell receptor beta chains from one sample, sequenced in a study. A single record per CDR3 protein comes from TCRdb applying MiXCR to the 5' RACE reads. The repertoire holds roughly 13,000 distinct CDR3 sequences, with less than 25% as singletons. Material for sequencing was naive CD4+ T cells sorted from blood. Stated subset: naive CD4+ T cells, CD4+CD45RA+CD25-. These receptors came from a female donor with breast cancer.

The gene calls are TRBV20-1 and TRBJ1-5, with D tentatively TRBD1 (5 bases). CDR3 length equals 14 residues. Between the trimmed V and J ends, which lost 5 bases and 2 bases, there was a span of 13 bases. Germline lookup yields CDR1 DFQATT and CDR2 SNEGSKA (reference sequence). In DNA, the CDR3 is TGCAGTGCTCCGGGGGTGGGCCGCAATCAGCCCCAGCATTTT. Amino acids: CSAPGVGRNQPQHF.

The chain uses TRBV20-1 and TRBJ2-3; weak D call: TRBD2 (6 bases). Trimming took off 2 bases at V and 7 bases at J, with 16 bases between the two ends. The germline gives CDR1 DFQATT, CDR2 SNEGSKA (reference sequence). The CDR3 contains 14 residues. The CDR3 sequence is CSARFGLSGYTQYF. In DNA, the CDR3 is TGCAGTGCTAGATTCGGACTTAGCGGCTATACGCAGTATTTT.

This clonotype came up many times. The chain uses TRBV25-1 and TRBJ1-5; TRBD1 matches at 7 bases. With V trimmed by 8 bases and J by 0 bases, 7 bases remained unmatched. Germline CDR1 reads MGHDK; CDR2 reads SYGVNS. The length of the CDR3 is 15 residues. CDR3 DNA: TGTGCCAGCGCCGGGACAGAAAATAGCAATCAGCCCCAGCATTTT. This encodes CASAGTENSNQPQHF.

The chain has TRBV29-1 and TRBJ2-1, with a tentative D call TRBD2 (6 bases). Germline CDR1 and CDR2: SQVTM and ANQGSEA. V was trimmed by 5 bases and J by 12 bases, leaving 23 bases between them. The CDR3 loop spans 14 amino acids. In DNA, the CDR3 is TGCAGCGTTCCGACTAGTAACCGTTACGATGGGCAGTTCTTC. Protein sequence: CSVPTSNRYDGQFF.

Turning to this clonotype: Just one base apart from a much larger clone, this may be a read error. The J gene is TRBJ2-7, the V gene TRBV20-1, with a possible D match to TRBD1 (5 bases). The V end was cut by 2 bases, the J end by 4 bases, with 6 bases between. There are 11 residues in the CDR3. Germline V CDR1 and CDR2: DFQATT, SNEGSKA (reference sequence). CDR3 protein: CSARSGYEQYF. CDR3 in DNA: TGCAGTGCTAGATCAGGGTACGAGCAGTACTTC.

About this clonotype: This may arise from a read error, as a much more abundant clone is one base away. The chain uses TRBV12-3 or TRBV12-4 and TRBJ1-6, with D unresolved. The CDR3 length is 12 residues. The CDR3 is CASGLGNSPLHF. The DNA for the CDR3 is TGTGCCAGCGGTTTGGGCAATTCACCCCTCCACTTT.

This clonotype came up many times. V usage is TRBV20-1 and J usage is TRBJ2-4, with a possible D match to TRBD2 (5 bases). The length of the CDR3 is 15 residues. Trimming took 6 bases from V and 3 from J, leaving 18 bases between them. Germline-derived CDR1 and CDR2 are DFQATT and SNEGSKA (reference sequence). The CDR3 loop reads CSATWTQRSKNIQYF. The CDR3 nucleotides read TGCAGTGCCACCTGGACCCAGCGGAGCAAAAACATTCAGTACTTC.

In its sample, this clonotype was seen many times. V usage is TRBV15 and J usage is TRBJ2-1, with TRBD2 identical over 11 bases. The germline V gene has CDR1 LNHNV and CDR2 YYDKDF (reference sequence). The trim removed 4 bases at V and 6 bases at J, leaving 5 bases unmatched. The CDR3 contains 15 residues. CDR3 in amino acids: CATSTGLAGGNEQFF. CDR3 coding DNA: TGTGCCACCAGCACTGGGCTAGCGGGGGGCAATGAGCAGTTCTTC.

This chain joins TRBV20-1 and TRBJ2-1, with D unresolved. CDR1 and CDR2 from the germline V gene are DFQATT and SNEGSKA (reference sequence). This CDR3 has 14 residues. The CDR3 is CSALPRFDDNEQFF. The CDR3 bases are TGCAGCGCCCTGCCCCGGTTTGATGACAATGAGCAGTTCTTC.

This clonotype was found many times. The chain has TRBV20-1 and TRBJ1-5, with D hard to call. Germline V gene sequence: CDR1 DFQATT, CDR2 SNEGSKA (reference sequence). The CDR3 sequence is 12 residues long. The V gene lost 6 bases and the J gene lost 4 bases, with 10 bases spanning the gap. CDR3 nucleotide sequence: TGCAGTGCCATCGACGGGAATCAGCCCCAGCATTTT. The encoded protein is CSAIDGNQPQHF.

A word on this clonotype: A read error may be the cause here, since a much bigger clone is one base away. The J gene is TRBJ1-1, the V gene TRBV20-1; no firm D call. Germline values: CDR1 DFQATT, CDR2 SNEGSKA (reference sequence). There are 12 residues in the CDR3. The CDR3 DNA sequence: TGCAGTGCTAGGGCTGGCTACACTAAAGCTTTCTTT. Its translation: CSARAGYTKAFF.

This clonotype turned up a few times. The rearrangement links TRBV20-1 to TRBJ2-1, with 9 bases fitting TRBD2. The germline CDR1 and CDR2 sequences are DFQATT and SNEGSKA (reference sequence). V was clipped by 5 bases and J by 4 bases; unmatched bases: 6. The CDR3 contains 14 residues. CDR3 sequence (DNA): TGCAGTGCTGCCTCTAGCGGGAATTACAATGAGCAGTTCTTC. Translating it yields CSAASSGNYNEQFF.

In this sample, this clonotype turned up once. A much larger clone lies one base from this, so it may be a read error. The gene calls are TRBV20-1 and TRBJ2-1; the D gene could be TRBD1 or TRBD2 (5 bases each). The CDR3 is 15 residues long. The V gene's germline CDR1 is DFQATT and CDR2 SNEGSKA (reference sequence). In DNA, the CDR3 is TGCAGTGCTACCGGGGACCTCAAAGGGGTCAATGAGCAGCTCTTC. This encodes CSATGDLKGVNEQLF.

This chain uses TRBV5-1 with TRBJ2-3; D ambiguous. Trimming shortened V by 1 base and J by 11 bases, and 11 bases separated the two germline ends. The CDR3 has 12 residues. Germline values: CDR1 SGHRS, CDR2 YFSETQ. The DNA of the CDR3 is TGCGCCAGCAGCTTGACAGACAATGAGCAGTATTTT. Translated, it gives CASSLTDNEQYF.

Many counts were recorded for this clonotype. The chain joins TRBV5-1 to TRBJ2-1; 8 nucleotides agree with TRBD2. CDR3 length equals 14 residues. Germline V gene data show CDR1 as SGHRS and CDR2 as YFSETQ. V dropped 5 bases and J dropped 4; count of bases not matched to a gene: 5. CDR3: CASRGLDPYNEQFF. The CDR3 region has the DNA TGCGCCAGCAGGGGACTAGACCCATACAATGAGCAGTTCTTC. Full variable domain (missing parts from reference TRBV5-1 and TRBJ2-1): KAGVTQTPRYLIKTRGQQVTLSCSPISGHRSVSWYQQTPGQGLQFLFEYFSETQRNKGNFPGRFSGRQFSNSRSEMNVSTLELGDSALYLCASRGLDPYNEQFFGPGTRLTVL.

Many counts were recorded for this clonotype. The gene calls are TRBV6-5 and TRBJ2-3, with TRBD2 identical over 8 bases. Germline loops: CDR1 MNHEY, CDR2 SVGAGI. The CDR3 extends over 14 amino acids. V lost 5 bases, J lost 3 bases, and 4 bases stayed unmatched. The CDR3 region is CASSRTSLTDTQYF. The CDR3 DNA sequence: TGTGCCAGCAGTCGGACTAGCTTGACAGATACGCAGTATTTT.

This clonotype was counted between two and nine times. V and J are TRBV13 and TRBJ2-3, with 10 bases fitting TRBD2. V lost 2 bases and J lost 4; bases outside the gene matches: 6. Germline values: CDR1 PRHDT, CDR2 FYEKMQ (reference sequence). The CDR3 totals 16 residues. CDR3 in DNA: TGTGCCAGCAGCTTAATTGGGCTAGCGGGAGCAGATACGCAGTATTTT. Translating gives CASSLIGLAGADTQYF.

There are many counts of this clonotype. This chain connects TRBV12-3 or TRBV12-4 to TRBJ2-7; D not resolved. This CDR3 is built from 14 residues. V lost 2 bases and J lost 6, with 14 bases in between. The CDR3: CASSLTGPTAEQYF. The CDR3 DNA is TGTGCCAGCAGTTTAACGGGCCCCACCGCCGAGCAGTACTTC.

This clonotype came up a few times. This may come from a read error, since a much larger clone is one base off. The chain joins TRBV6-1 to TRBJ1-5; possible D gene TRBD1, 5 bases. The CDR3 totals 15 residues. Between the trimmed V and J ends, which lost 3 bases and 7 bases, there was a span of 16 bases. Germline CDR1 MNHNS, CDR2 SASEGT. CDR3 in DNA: TGTGCCAGCAGTGAGTCGGTGGGGGTTGGGCAGCCCCAGCATTTT. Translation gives CASSESVGVGQPQHF.

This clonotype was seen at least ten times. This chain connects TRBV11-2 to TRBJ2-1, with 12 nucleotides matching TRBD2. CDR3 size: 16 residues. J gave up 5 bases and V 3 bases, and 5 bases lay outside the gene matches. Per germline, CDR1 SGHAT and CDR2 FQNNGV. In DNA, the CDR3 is TGTGCCAGCAGCTTCCTAGCGGGAGGGGGGCACAATGAGCAGTTCTTC. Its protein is CASSFLAGGGHNEQFF.

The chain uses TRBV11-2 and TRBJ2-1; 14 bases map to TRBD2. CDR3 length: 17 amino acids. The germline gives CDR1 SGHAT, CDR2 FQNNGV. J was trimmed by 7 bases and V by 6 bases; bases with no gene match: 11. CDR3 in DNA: TGTGCCAGCAGGGTCCGACTAGCGGGAGGGCTAAAGAATGAGCAGTTCTTC. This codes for CASRVRLAGGLKNEQFF.

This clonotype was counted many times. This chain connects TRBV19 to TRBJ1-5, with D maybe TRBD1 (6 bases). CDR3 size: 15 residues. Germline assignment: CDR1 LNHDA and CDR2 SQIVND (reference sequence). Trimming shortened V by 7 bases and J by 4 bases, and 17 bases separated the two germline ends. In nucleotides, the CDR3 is TGTGCCAGTACGGACAGAATTCGGTGGAATCAGCCCCAGCATTTT. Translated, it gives CASTDRIRWNQPQHF.

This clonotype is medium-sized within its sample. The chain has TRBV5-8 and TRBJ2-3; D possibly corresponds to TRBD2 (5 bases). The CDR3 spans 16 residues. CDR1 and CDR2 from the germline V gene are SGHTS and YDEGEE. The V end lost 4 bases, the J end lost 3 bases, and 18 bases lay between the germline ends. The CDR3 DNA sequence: TGTGCCAGCAGCCTACTAGGGCAGCTACCTACAGATACGCAGTATTTT. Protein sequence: CASSLLGQLPTDTQYF.

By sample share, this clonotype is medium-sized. The CDR3 DNA follows: TGTGCCAGCAGCTACCACGGAGCCTACGAGCAGTACTTC. Its protein is CASSYHGAYEQYF. The gene calls are TRBV5-5 and TRBJ2-7; D remains unclear. Germline V CDR1 and CDR2: SGHKS, YYEKEE (reference sequence). The CDR3 sequence is 13 residues long. V gave up 3 bases and J gave up 2 bases, with 9 bases separating them.

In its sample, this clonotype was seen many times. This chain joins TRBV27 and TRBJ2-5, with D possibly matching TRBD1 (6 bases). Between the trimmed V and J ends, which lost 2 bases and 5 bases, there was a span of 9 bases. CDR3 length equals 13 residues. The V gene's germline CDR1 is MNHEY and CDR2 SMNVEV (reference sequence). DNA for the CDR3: TGTGCCAGCAGTTTAGGGACAAGTGAGACCCAGTACTTC. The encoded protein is CASSLGTSETQYF.

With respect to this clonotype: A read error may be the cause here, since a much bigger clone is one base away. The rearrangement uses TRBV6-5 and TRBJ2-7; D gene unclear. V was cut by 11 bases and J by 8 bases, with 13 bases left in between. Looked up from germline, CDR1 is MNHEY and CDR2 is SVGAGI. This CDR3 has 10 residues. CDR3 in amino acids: CAADREQQYF. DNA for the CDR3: TGTGCCGCCGATCGAGAGCAGCAGTACTTC.

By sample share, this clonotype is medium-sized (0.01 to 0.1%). The CDR3 DNA sequence: TGTGCCAGCAGCCAAGACGGGCTAGCGTTCAATGAGCAGTTCTTC. It specifies CASSQDGLAFNEQFF. The rearrangement uses TRBV3-1 and TRBJ2-1; D perhaps matches TRBD2 (6 bases). The CDR3 is 15 amino acids. Germline loops: CDR1 LGHDT, CDR2 YNNKEL (reference sequence). V was clipped by 0 bases and J by 6 bases, with 12 bases between them.

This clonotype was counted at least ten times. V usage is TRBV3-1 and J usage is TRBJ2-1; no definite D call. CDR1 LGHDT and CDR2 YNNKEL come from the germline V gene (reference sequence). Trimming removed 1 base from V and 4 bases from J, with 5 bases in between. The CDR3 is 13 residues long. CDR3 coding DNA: TGTGCCAGCAGCCAAGGAGGTTACAATGAGCAGTTCTTC. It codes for CASSQGGYNEQFF.

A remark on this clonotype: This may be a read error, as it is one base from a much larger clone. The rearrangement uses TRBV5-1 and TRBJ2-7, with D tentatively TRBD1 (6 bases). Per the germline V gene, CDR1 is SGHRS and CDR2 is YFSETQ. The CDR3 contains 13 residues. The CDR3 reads CAGSRTVTYEQYF. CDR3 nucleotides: TGCGCCGGCAGCAGGACAGTAACCTACGAGCAGTACTTC.